These 30 T cell receptor beta chains were sequenced from one sample in a study of OX40 agonist ivuxolimab in advanced cancers. Sequencing was performed with immunoSEQ multiplex PCR; in TCRdb, only in-frame clones are kept and a portion is missing. The sample gives fewer than 40,000 clones, approximately 90% of which show up once; 0.9% to 0.95% is in the top ten. The starting material was CD4+ or CD8+ T cells sorted from blood, obtained in a trial of the OX40 agonist ivuxolimab. These receptors were collected from an adult with an advanced solid tumor such as melanoma, head and neck, liver or kidney cancer.

The chain recombines TRBV5-6 with TRBJ2-5; D is tentatively TRBD1 or TRBD2 (7 bases each). CDR1 SGHDT and CDR2 YYEEEE come from the germline V gene. The CDR3 has 15 amino acids. Trimming removed 2 bases at V and 5 bases at J, with 16 bases between. Here the CDR3 reads CASSFRSGGAETQYF. The DNA of the CDR3 is TGTGCCAGCAGCTTTCGTTCAGGGGGGGCGGAGACCCAGTACTTC. Based on the CDR3 plus reference TRBV5-6 and TRBJ2-5, the full variable domain is DAGVTQSPTHLIKTRGQQVTLRCSPKSGHDTVSWYQQALGQGPQFIFQYYEEEERQRGNFPDRFSGHQFPNYSSELNVNALLLGDSALYLCASSFRSGGAETQYFGPGTRLLVL.

The chain recombines TRBV15 with TRBJ1-2, with D unresolved. Germline V gene lookup returns CDR1 LNHNV and CDR2 YYDKDF (reference sequence). The CDR3 is made up of 15 amino acids. The V end was cut by 8 bases, the J end by 4 bases, with 20 bases between. The CDR3 loop is CATSSPERQVYGYTF. CDR3 nucleotides: TGTGCCACCTCTAGCCCGGAGCGGCAAGTCTATGGCTACACCTTC. Full variable domain (missing parts from reference TRBV15 and TRBJ1-2): DAMVIQNPRYQVTQFGKPVTLSCSQTLNHNVMYWYQQKSSQAPKLLFHYYDKDFNNEADTPDNFQSRRPNTSFCFLDIRSPGLGDTAMYLCATSSPERQVYGYTFGSGTRLTVV.

The chain employs TRBV30 and TRBJ1-4; the D gene is possibly TRBD1 (5 bases). The ends were cut back, 4 bases at V and 7 bases at J, with 19 bases in the middle. The CDR3 consists of 15 residues. CDR1 is GTSNPN, CDR2 SVGIG, per germline (reference sequence). The CDR3 bases are TGTGCCTGGACCACCGGGGCCGGATGGGGTGAAAAACTGTTTTTT. Amino acid sequence: CAWTTGAGWGEKLFF.

This chain links TRBV25-1 with TRBJ2-1, with D tentatively TRBD1 (5 bases). This CDR3 is built from 15 residues. V was pared by 5 bases and J by 8 bases, with 19 bases between. Germline V gene lookup returns CDR1 MGHDK and CDR2 SYGVNS. This chain's CDR3 is CASSPIKGREDEQFF. CDR3 in DNA: TGTGCCAGCAGTCCTATCAAGGGCAGGGAAGATGAGCAGTTCTTC.

V is TRBV15 and J is TRBJ1-6, with a tentative D call TRBD1 (5 bases). V dropped 4 bases and J dropped 7 bases, with 11 bases sitting between them. The CDR3 runs 14 residues. Germline CDR1 LNHNV, CDR2 YYDKDF (reference sequence). CDR3 protein: CATSNGARNSPLHF. The CDR3 DNA is TGTGCCACCAGCAACGGGGCCAGGAATTCACCCCTCCACTTT.

This chain links TRBV10-2 with TRBJ1-4; TRBD1 is a possible D gene (5 bases). Trimming shortened V by 3 bases and J by 8 bases, and 16 bases separated the two germline ends. From germline, CDR1 is WSHSY and CDR2 SAAADI. The CDR3 contains 15 residues. The CDR3 sequence: CASSESGASREKLFF. CDR3 sequence (DNA): TGCGCCAGCAGTGAATCTGGGGCGAGTAGAGAAAAACTGTTTTTT.

The chain joins TRBV7-3 to TRBJ1-1; D remains unclear. V was cut by 0 bases and J by 4 bases, with 9 bases left in between. The CDR3 length is 14 residues. Germline assignment: CDR1 SGHTA and CDR2 FQGTGA. CDR3 protein: CASSLTGVSTEAFF. DNA for the CDR3: TGTGCCAGCAGCTTAACTGGGGTCTCCACTGAAGCTTTCTTT.

The chain recombines TRBV5-4 with TRBJ2-5, with 7 positions matching TRBD1. V dropped 4 bases and J dropped 11; count of bases not matched to a gene: 20. The CDR3 spans 16 residues. The V gene's germline CDR1 is SGHNT and CDR2 YYREEE (reference sequence). The CDR3 loop is CASSEPTSLGQALQYF. The CDR3 DNA reads as TGTGCCAGCAGCGAACCCACCAGCCTTGGACAGGCACTACAGTACTTC. The whole variable domain, remainder taken from reference TRBV5-4 and TRBJ2-5, is ETGVTQSPTHLIKTRGQQVTLRCSSQSGHNTVSWYQQALGQGPQFIFQYYREEENGRGNFPPRFSGLQFPNYSSELNVNALELDDSALYLCASSEPTSLGQALQYFGPGTRLLVL.

This chain's CDR3 is CSVLPRQVNTGELFF. Here the CDR3 DNA reads TGCAGCGTTCTCCCAAGACAGGTAAACACCGGGGAGCTGTTTTTT. This chain links TRBV29-1 with TRBJ2-2; a weak D match, TRBD1 (6 bases). V was cut by 5 bases and J by 2 bases, with 15 bases left in between. Germline loops: CDR1 SQVTM, CDR2 ANQGSEA. This CDR3 is built from 15 residues.

This chain joins TRBV2 and TRBJ2-7, with D perhaps matching TRBD2 (6 bases). The V end was cut by 11 bases, the J end by 5 bases, with 19 bases between. Germline lookup yields CDR1 SNHLY and CDR2 FYNNEI. There are 13 residues in the CDR3. The CDR3 here is CAAHGGVGDEQYF. As DNA, the CDR3 is TGTGCCGCCCACGGGGGAGTCGGCGACGAGCAGTACTTC.

CDR3: CASRRQPDTQYF. For the CDR3, the DNA is TGTGCCAGCAGAAGACAACCAGATACGCAGTATTTT. This chain joins TRBV2 and TRBJ2-3, with no clear D. The CDR3 is 12 residues long. Trimming stripped 6 bases from V and 4 bases from J, with 8 bases between. Germline assignment: CDR1 SNHLY and CDR2 FYNNEI. Combining the CDR3 with reference TRBV2 and TRBJ2-3 gives the whole variable domain EPEVTQTPSHQVTQMGQEVILRCVPISNHLYFYWYRQILGQKVEFLVSFYNNEISEKSEIFDDQFSVERPDGSNFTLKIRSTKLEDSAMYFCASRRQPDTQYFGPGTRLTVL.

The chain employs TRBV9 and TRBJ2-5; D is ambiguous. This CDR3 contains 14 residues. V was cut by 4 bases and J by 1 base, with 11 bases left in between. Looked up from germline, CDR1 is SGDLS and CDR2 is YYNGEE. This chain's CDR3 is CASSLGPIQETQYF. The CDR3 region has the DNA TGTGCCAGCAGCCTTGGACCTATCCAAGAGACCCAGTACTTC. The whole variable domain, filled in from reference TRBV9 and TRBJ2-5, reads DSGVTQTPKHLITATGQRVTLRCSPRSGDLSVYWYQQSLDQGLQFLIQYYNGEERAKGNILERFSAQQFPDLHSELNLSSLELGDSALYFCASSLGPIQETQYFGPGTRLLVL.

The chain uses TRBV7-7 and TRBJ2-1; 13 bases align to TRBD2. The CDR3 runs to 14 residues. Germline CDR1 SSHAT, CDR2 FNYEAQ (reference sequence). V lost 5 bases, J lost 8 bases, and 3 bases stayed unmatched. CDR3 residues: CASSPGLAGDEQFF. In nucleotides, the CDR3 is TGTGCCAGCAGCCCCGGACTAGCGGGAGATGAGCAGTTCTTC.

J is TRBJ1-5 and V is TRBV7-9; tentative D call: TRBD1 (5 bases). V dropped 0 bases and J dropped 3 bases, with 6 bases sitting between them. Germline CDR1 SEHNR, CDR2 FQNEAQ (reference sequence). CDR3 length: 14 amino acids. This CDR3 reads CASSLAGVNQPQHF. CDR3 in DNA: TGTGCCAGCAGCTTAGCGGGGGTCAATCAGCCCCAGCATTTT.

The V and J genes are TRBV5-1 and TRBJ2-3; perhaps TRBD2 as D (6 bases). The CDR3 has 14 residues. Trimming removed 4 bases from V and 1 base from J, with 10 bases in between. Germline CDR1 SGHRS, CDR2 YFSETQ. Here the CDR3 DNA reads TGCGCCAGCAGCCTGGGGGGAGGCACAGATACGCAGTATTTT. Its translation: CASSLGGGTDTQYF.

This clone has just a few counts. V gene TRBV30 combines with J gene TRBJ1-1; no reliable D call. V was trimmed by 2 bases and J by 6 bases, leaving 13 bases between them. The CDR3 covers 13 residues. Per the germline V gene, CDR1 is GTSNPN and CDR2 is SVGIG (reference sequence). CDR3 bases: TGTGCCTGGAGTCCCCCGGAACCTCCTGAAGCTTTCTTT. It codes for CAWSPPEPPEAFF.

The V call is TRBV7-9, the J call TRBJ1-3; D gene unclear. Trimming stripped 6 bases from V and 2 bases from J, with 8 bases between. CDR3 length: 13 residues. Germline V CDR1 and CDR2: SEHNR, FQNEAQ (reference sequence). The CDR3 DNA is TGTGCCAGCAGATCGGGGACTGGAAACACCATATATTTT. Amino acid sequence: CASRSGTGNTIYF.

In nucleotides, the CDR3 is TGTGCCAGCAGGTCCCCGGGGACTGACTATGGCTACACCTTC. Its translation: CASRSPGTDYGYTF. V usage is TRBV6-5 and J usage is TRBJ1-2, with a tentative D call TRBD1 (5 bases). Trimming shortened V by 6 bases and J by 3 bases, and 14 bases separated the two germline ends. Germline V gene data show CDR1 as MNHEY and CDR2 as SVGAGI. The CDR3 is 14 residues long.

This clone showed up just a few times. The chain employs TRBV30 and TRBJ1-1; D unresolved. The CDR3 sequence is 12 residues long. Germline CDR1 reads GTSNPN; CDR2 reads SVGIG (reference sequence). V dropped 0 bases and J dropped 5 bases, with 7 bases sitting between them. The CDR3 sequence: CAWSVTGTEAFF. DNA for the CDR3: TGTGCCTGGAGTGTTACGGGGACTGAAGCTTTCTTT.

The chain employs TRBV28 and TRBJ2-6, with TRBD2 identical over 7 bases. Trimming cost V 5 bases and J 4 bases; bases outside gene matches: 14. The length of the CDR3 is 18 residues. Per germline, CDR1 MDHEN and CDR2 SYDVKM. The DNA for the CDR3 is TGTGCCAGCAGTCCTAGGGACTACATAGGAGGCGGGGCCAACGTCCTGACTTTC. This translates into CASSPRDYIGGGANVLTF.

The chain uses TRBV30 and TRBJ2-5; TRBD2 agrees at 8 bases. The CDR3 covers 13 residues. Germline CDR1 GTSNPN, CDR2 SVGIG (reference sequence). The ends lost 4 bases at V and 5 bases at J; junction bases unmatched: 6. The DNA for the CDR3 is TGTGCCTGGAAACGGGGGGGCGGTGAGACCCAGTACTTC. Protein product: CAWKRGGGETQYF.

The CDR3, as DNA: TGTGCCAGTAGTATAGGAGGGGGCCAGTACCAAGAGACCCAGTACTTC. Encoded protein: CASSIGGGQYQETQYF. This chain joins TRBV19 and TRBJ2-5; TRBD1 matches at 7 bases. The ends lost 1 base at V and 0 bases at J; junction bases unmatched: 5. CDR3 length equals 16 residues. Germline values: CDR1 LNHDA, CDR2 SQIVND (reference sequence).

The chain employs TRBV11-3 and TRBJ2-6; a possible D gene is TRBD1 (7 bases). This CDR3 has 16 amino acids. Germline V gene lookup returns CDR1 SGHNT and CDR2 YENEEA. V gave up 7 bases and J gave up 0 bases, with 13 bases separating them. CDR3 coding DNA: TGTGCCAGCAAAGGAGGGGGCAACTCTGGGGCCAACGTCCTGACTTTC. It yields the protein CASKGGGNSGANVLTF. Supplemented by reference TRBV11-3 and TRBJ2-6, the full variable domain reads EAGVVQSPRYKIIEKKQPVAFWCNPISGHNTLYWYLQNLGQGPELLIRYENEEAVDDSQLPKDRFSAERLKGVDSTLKIQPAELGDSAVYLCASKGGGNSGANVLTFGAGSRLTVL.

The rearrangement uses TRBV6-1 and TRBJ1-1, with a weak D call TRBD1 (6 bases). Trimming left V 8 bases short and J 3 bases short, with 19 bases between. CDR1 is MNHNS, CDR2 SASEGT, per germline. The CDR3 spans 15 residues. The CDR3: CASVRGGHGDTEAFF. The CDR3 DNA sequence: TGTGCCAGCGTGCGGGGGGGCCACGGGGACACTGAAGCTTTCTTT.

The rearrangement uses TRBV6-1 and TRBJ2-7; 8 nucleotides agree with TRBD1. Losses at the gene ends were 7 bases for V and 5 bases for J; bases not matched to a gene: 7. CDR1 and CDR2 from the germline V gene are MNHNS and SASEGT. The CDR3 is made up of 13 amino acids. The CDR3 bases are TGTGCCAGCAAGGACAGGGTTATCCACGAGCAGTACTTC. Protein sequence: CASKDRVIHEQYF.

This chain uses TRBV7-9 with TRBJ2-1; 11 bases map to TRBD2. With 2 bases clipped from V and 6 bases from J, the junction kept 6 bases outside the gene matches. CDR1 and CDR2 from the germline V gene are SEHNR and FQNEAQ (reference sequence). The CDR3 has 16 residues. CDR3 DNA: TGTGCCAGCAGCTTATTAGCGGGAGGGCTTGGCAATGAGCAGTTCTTC. This translates into CASSLLAGGLGNEQFF.

This sequence joins TRBV19 and TRBJ1-2, with 7 bases that match TRBD1. The CDR3 sequence is 13 residues long. Per germline, CDR1 LNHDA and CDR2 SQIVND (reference sequence). The J segment lost 4 bases and the V segment lost 4 bases, leaving 3 bases of the junction unmatched. CDR3 amino acids: CASSRDSGYGYTF. As DNA, the CDR3 is TGTGCCAGTAGTAGGGACAGTGGCTATGGCTACACCTTC.

CDR3: CASSYGQTTNEKLFF. The CDR3 nucleotides read TGTGCCAGTAGCTATGGACAGACAACTAATGAAAAACTGTTTTTT. The rearrangement joins TRBV19 to TRBJ1-4, with a tentative D call TRBD1 (6 bases). Germline assignment: CDR1 LNHDA and CDR2 SQIVND (reference sequence). Trimming stripped 6 bases from V and 0 bases from J, with 11 bases between. The CDR3 loop spans 15 amino acids.

The rearrangement joins TRBV7-3 to TRBJ1-2; the D gene is possibly TRBD1 (6 bases). The CDR3 has 13 amino acids. Between the trimmed V and J ends, which lost 5 bases and 4 bases, there was a span of 11 bases. In germline, CDR1 is SGHTA, CDR2 FQGTGA. CDR3 residues: CASSLGQTYGYTF. The CDR3 DNA is TGTGCCAGCAGCCTCGGACAGACCTATGGCTACACCTTC.

The chain couples TRBV18 to TRBJ2-7; D is possibly TRBD1 or TRBD2 (6 bases each). From germline, CDR1 is KGHSH and CDR2 LQKENI. V gave up 3 bases and J gave up 3 bases, with 24 bases separating them. The CDR3 totals 18 residues. The CDR3 reads CASSPTGATRGNLYEQYF. The CDR3 DNA reads TGTGCCAGCTCACCGACGGGGGCCACGCGGGGTAACCTCTACGAGCAGTACTTC. The full variable domain, completed using reference TRBV18 and TRBJ2-7, is NAGVMQNPRHLVRRRGQEARLRCSPMKGHSHVYWYRQLPEEGLKFMVYLQKENIIDESGMPKERFSAEFPKEGPSILRIQQVVRGDSAAYFCASSPTGATRGNLYEQYFGPGTRLTVT.